This TCR beta chain was recovered during a study of naive and memory T cell subsets. Study-wide results and limits: Naive repertoires, especially CD8, held a few larger clonotypes, possibly memory cells re-expressing CD45RA. Over 95% of naive TCR sequences appeared only once after error correction, unlike memory subsets. Diversity fell and Gini index rose from naive through CM, EM, EMRA. No ground truth validated the naive and memory repertoire findings.

This CDR3 has 15 residues. V was trimmed by 3 bases and J by 6 bases, leaving 16 bases between them. Germline lookup yields CDR1 LGHDT and CDR2 YNNKEL (reference sequence). Two oligonucleotides, mixed equimolar, formed the beta constant-region primer covering TRBC1 and TRBC2. Nested alpha and beta constant-region primers with the SP2 primer drove four PCR rounds on ligated cDNA. One entry per CDR3 protein, called by TCRdb with MiXCR from the UMI-ligation and nested PCR reads. The table has roughly 150,000 distinct CDR3 sequences, approximately 24% seen once. Cells stained for CD3, CD4, CD8, CD45RA, CD27 and viability were sorted into four CD45RA/CD27 subsets. Comment on this clonotype: Its antigen is unidentified.

Sequenced input: naive CD4+ T cells from blood. The receptor comes from a human donor in good health. The chain has TRBV3-1 and TRBJ2-3; D is possibly TRBD2 (6 bases). CDR3 in DNA: TGTGCCAGCAGCCATTTGTCAGCGGGCGGGGATACGCAGTATTTT. The encoded protein is CASSHLSAGGDTQYF.